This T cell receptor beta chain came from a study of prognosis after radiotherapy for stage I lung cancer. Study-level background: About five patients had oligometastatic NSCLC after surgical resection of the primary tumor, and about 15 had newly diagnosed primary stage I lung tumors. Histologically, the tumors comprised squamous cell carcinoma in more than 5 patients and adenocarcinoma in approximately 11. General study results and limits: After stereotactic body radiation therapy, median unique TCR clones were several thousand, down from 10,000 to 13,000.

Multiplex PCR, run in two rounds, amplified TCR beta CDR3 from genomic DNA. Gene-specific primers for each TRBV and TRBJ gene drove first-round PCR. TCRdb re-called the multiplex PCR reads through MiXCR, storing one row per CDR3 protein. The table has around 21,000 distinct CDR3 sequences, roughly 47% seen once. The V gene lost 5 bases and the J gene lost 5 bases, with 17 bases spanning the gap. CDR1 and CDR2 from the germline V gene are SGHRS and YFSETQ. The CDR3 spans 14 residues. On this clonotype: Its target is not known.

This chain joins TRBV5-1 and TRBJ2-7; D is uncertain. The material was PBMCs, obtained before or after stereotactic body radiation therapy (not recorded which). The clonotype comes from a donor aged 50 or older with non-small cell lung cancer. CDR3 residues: CASRQTLTVHEQYF. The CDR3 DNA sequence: TGCGCCAGCAGGCAAACCTTAACTGTGCACGAGCAGTACTTC.